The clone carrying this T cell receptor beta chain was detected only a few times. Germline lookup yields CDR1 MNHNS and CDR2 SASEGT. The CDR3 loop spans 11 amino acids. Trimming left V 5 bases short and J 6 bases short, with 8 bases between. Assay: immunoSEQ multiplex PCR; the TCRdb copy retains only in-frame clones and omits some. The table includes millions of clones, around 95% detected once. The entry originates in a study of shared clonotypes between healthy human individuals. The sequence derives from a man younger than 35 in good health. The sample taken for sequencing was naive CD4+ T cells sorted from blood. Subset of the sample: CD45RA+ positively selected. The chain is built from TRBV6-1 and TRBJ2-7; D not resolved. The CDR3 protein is CASSHLGEQYF. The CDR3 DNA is TGTGCCAGCAGTCATCTTGGCGAGCAGTACTTC.